The rows below give T cell receptor beta chains drawn from one sample of a study of shared clonotypes between healthy human individuals. The assay was immunoSEQ multiplex PCR, and TCRdb's table has in-frame clones only and misses some. The sample holds around 2.1 million clones, roughly 95% seen once. The specimen was naive CD4+ T cells sorted from blood. These receptors were collected from a man in his late teens or twenties in good health. CDR3s include the opening cysteine and the closing phenylalanine or tryptophan. A D gene is named only where the DNA matches it firmly. Not every row has a clone size; where given, it reads once, few, many or a size class.

d_gene: NA; abundance: NA; v_gene: TRBV5-6; j_gene: TRBJ2-3; CDR3aa: CASSFPRGNTDTQYF; CDR3nt: TGTGCCAGCAGCTTTCCCAGGGGAAACACAGATACGCAGTATTTT
d_gene: NA; abundance: NA; v_gene: TRBV15; j_gene: TRBJ2-3; CDR3aa: CATSRDRRGRTDTQYF; CDR3nt: TGTGCCACCAGCAGAGATCGCCGGGGGCGGACAGATACGCAGTATTTT
d_gene: NA; abundance: once; v_gene: TRBV30; j_gene: TRBJ2-7; CDR3aa: CAWSRSYEQYF; CDR3nt: TGTGCCTGGAGCCGGTCCTACGAGCAGTACTTC
d_gene: NA; abundance: NA; v_gene: TRBV28; j_gene: TRBJ1-2; CDR3aa: CASSRRGVGYGYTF; CDR3nt: TGTGCCAGCAGCCGCAGAGGAGTTGGCTATGGCTACACCTTC
d_gene: NA; abundance: NA; v_gene: TRBV11-2; j_gene: TRBJ2-5; CDR3aa: CASSHLRFTAGAYF; CDR3nt: TGTGCCAGCAGCCATCTTAGATTCACGGCAGGGGCGTACTTC
d_gene: TRBD1; abundance: NA; v_gene: TRBV29-1; j_gene: TRBJ1-1; CDR3aa: CSVHRDSQEAFF; CDR3nt: TGCAGCGTTCACCGGGACAGTCAGGAAGCTTTCTTT
d_gene: NA; abundance: NA; v_gene: TRBV2; j_gene: TRBJ2-1; CDR3aa: CASRIALALDEQFF; CDR3nt: TGTGCCAGCAGAATAGCTCTAGCGTTGGATGAGCAGTTCTTC
d_gene: NA; abundance: NA; v_gene: TRBV10-1; j_gene: TRBJ2-3; CDR3aa: CASSESLAGAKGTDTQYF; CDR3nt: TGCGCCAGCAGTGAAAGTCTCGCAGGGGCGAAGGGCACAGATACGCAGTATTTT
d_gene: TRBD1; abundance: NA; v_gene: TRBV4-1; j_gene: TRBJ2-7; CDR3aa: CASSQVLARGPYEQYF; CDR3nt: TGCGCCAGCAGCCAAGTTTTAGCCAGGGGGCCCTACGAGCAGTACTTC
d_gene: NA; abundance: NA; v_gene: TRBV30; j_gene: TRBJ1-3; CDR3aa: CAGRVLSGNTIYF; CDR3nt: TGTGCCGGGAGGGTACTCTCTGGAAACACCATATATTTT
d_gene: NA; abundance: NA; v_gene: TRBV10-2; j_gene: TRBJ2-7; CDR3aa: CASSVSLSSYEQYF; CDR3nt: TGCGCCAGCAGTGTCTCGCTAAGCTCCTACGAGCAGTACTTC
d_gene: TRBD2; abundance: once; v_gene: TRBV6-1; j_gene: TRBJ2-7; CDR3aa: CASSVSSSGIYEQYF; CDR3nt: TGTGCCAGCAGTGTTTCCTCTAGCGGGATTTACGAGCAGTACTTC
d_gene: NA; abundance: once; v_gene: TRBV11-2; j_gene: TRBJ1-4; CDR3aa: CASSLVSGAFEKLFF; CDR3nt: TGTGCCAGCAGCTTAGTTTCCGGGGCTTTCGAAAAACTGTTTTTT
d_gene: TRBD1; abundance: NA; v_gene: TRBV7-9; j_gene: TRBJ1-2; CDR3aa: CASSDIRGHGYGYTF; CDR3nt: TGTGCCAGCAGCGACATCAGGGGGCACGGCTATGGCTACACCTTC
d_gene: NA; abundance: NA; v_gene: TRBV10-2; j_gene: TRBJ1-2; CDR3aa: CASRALGDYGYTF; CDR3nt: TGCGCCAGCAGAGCCCTGGGGGACTATGGCTACACCTTC
d_gene: NA; abundance: NA; v_gene: TRBV6-5; j_gene: TRBJ1-1; CDR3aa: CASSRGGTEAFF; CDR3nt: TGTGCCAGCAGTAGGGGGGGGACTGAAGCTTTCTTT
d_gene: TRBD1; abundance: NA; v_gene: TRBV27; j_gene: TRBJ1-5; CDR3aa: CASSFDRAGQPQHF; CDR3nt: TGTGCCAGCAGTTTCGACAGGGCGGGTCAGCCCCAGCATTTT
d_gene: NA; abundance: NA; v_gene: TRBV6-1; j_gene: TRBJ2-2; CDR3aa: CASRYRSNTGELFF; CDR3nt: TGTGCCAGCAGGTATAGGAGTAACACCGGGGAGCTGTTTTTT
d_gene: NA; abundance: NA; v_gene: TRBV28; j_gene: TRBJ1-2; CDR3aa: CASSRRWGGPIHGYTF; CDR3nt: TGTGCCAGCAGTCGCAGATGGGGGGGGCCTATACATGGCTACACCTTC
d_gene: NA; abundance: NA; v_gene: TRBV10-3; j_gene: TRBJ1-2; CDR3aa: CAISTASGDNYGYTF; CDR3nt: TGTGCCATCAGCACCGCCTCGGGGGATAACTATGGCTACACCTTC
d_gene: NA; abundance: NA; v_gene: TRBV10-3; j_gene: TRBJ2-3; CDR3aa: CAISERFAALSSTDTQYF; CDR3nt: TGTGCCATCAGTGAAAGGTTCGCGGCGCTTTCTAGCACAGATACGCAGTATTTT
d_gene: NA; abundance: NA; v_gene: TRBV9; j_gene: TRBJ2-7; CDR3aa: CASSVGVGGKSYEQYF; CDR3nt: TGTGCCAGCAGCGTAGGGGTAGGGGGAAAATCCTACGAGCAGTACTTC
d_gene: TRBD1; abundance: NA; v_gene: TRBV6-6; j_gene: TRBJ2-6; CDR3aa: CASSQSQGAGANVLTF; CDR3nt: TGTGCCAGCAGTCAATCACAGGGGGCTGGGGCCAACGTCCTGACTTTC
d_gene: NA; abundance: once; v_gene: TRBV5-6; j_gene: TRBJ1-3; CDR3aa: CASSSYSGNTIYF; CDR3nt: TGTGCCAGCAGCTCTTACTCTGGAAACACCATATATTTT
d_gene: TRBD2; abundance: NA; v_gene: TRBV19; j_gene: TRBJ2-1; CDR3aa: CATELAGVPNEQFF; CDR3nt: TGTGCCACTGAGCTAGCGGGAGTCCCCAATGAGCAGTTCTTC
d_gene: TRBD1; abundance: NA; v_gene: TRBV2; j_gene: TRBJ2-2; CDR3aa: CASILRGQGRTGELFF; CDR3nt: TGTGCCAGCATACTCCGGGGACAGGGTCGTACCGGGGAGCTGTTTTTT
d_gene: NA; abundance: NA; v_gene: TRBV6-5; j_gene: TRBJ2-4; CDR3aa: CASRNTGQAKNIQYF; CDR3nt: TGTGCCAGCAGAAACACTGGACAGGCCAAAAACATTCAGTACTTC
d_gene: TRBD1; abundance: NA; v_gene: TRBV5-1; j_gene: TRBJ2-1; CDR3aa: CASSLGQAGDEQFF; CDR3nt: TGCGCCAGCAGCTTAGGACAGGCCGGCGATGAGCAGTTCTTC
d_gene: NA; abundance: NA; v_gene: TRBV11-2; j_gene: TRBJ1-3; CDR3aa: CASSLEYRVIAGNTIYF; CDR3nt: TGTGCCAGCAGCTTAGAATACAGGGTAATCGCTGGAAACACCATATATTTT
d_gene: NA; abundance: NA; v_gene: TRBV19; j_gene: TRBJ2-7; CDR3aa: CASSIVGYEQYF; CDR3nt: TGTGCCAGTAGTATTGTTGGATACGAGCAGTACTTC
d_gene: NA; abundance: few; v_gene: TRBV6-4; j_gene: TRBJ2-2; CDR3aa: CASSVRIGAGHGELFF; CDR3nt: TGTGCCAGCAGTGTCAGGATCGGGGCTGGTCACGGGGAGCTGTTTTTT
d_gene: NA; abundance: NA; v_gene: TRBV18; j_gene: TRBJ2-5; CDR3aa: CASSRGTVDQETQYF; CDR3nt: TGTGCCAGCTCACGGGGGACTGTAGATCAAGAGACCCAGTACTTC
d_gene: NA; abundance: NA; v_gene: TRBV29-1; j_gene: TRBJ1-1; CDR3aa: CSVAENTEAFF; CDR3nt: TGCAGCGTTGCGGAGAACACTGAAGCTTTCTTT
d_gene: NA; abundance: NA; v_gene: TRBV28; j_gene: TRBJ2-3; CDR3aa: CASSVGGPTSTDTQYF; CDR3nt: TGTGCCAGCAGTGTCGGGGGACCCACTAGCACAGATACGCAGTATTTT
d_gene: NA; abundance: NA; v_gene: TRBV6-5; j_gene: TRBJ2-7; CDR3aa: CASTTGTGGRMYF; CDR3nt: TGTGCCAGCACCACGGGGACTGGGGGGCGCATGTACTTC
d_gene: TRBD1; abundance: once; v_gene: TRBV28; j_gene: TRBJ2-1; CDR3aa: CASSPTGQGSSEQFF; CDR3nt: TGTGCCAGCAGCCCGACCGGACAGGGGTCAAGTGAGCAGTTCTTC
d_gene: TRBD1; abundance: NA; v_gene: TRBV19; j_gene: TRBJ1-6; CDR3aa: CASGTGDGSSPLHF; CDR3nt: TGTGCCAGTGGGACAGGGGACGGGAGTTCACCCCTCCACTTT
d_gene: TRBD1; abundance: NA; v_gene: TRBV19; j_gene: TRBJ1-5; CDR3aa: CASSPGTGRKNQPQHF; CDR3nt: TGTGCCAGTAGTCCCGGGACAGGGAGAAAGAATCAGCCCCAGCATTTT
d_gene: NA; abundance: NA; v_gene: TRBV27; j_gene: TRBJ2-3; CDR3aa: CASSLGIGGGSGRGTDTQYF; CDR3nt: TGTGCCAGCAGTTTGGGAATAGGCGGTGGGAGTGGTCGGGGCACAGATACGCAGTATTTT
d_gene: TRBD1; abundance: NA; v_gene: TRBV30; j_gene: TRBJ2-2; CDR3aa: CAWSVPGTAPGELFF; CDR3nt: TGTGCCTGGAGTGTACCCGGGACAGCGCCCGGGGAGCTGTTTTTT
d_gene: NA; abundance: NA; v_gene: TRBV6-5; j_gene: TRBJ1-1; CDR3aa: CASSYIGVAFF; CDR3nt: TGTGCCAGCAGTTACATTGGGGTGGCTTTCTTT
d_gene: TRBD1; abundance: NA; v_gene: TRBV14; j_gene: TRBJ2-6; CDR3aa: CASSQVAFTGAGANVLTF; CDR3nt: TGTGCCAGCAGCCAGGTTGCTTTTACAGGGGCTGGGGCCAACGTCCTGACTTTC
d_gene: NA; abundance: NA; v_gene: TRBV19; j_gene: TRBJ1-2; CDR3aa: CASSITLSDLRGYTF; CDR3nt: TGTGCCAGTAGTATAACCCTCTCGGACCTCCGGGGCTACACCTTC